The 5 T cell receptor beta chains presented below share a single source sample, sequenced in a study of T-cell reconstitution after alpha-beta-depleted transplantation in children. TCRbeta library preparation incorporated unique molecular identifiers. TCRdb fed the PCR reads into MiXCR, producing one record per CDR3 protein. The table records hundreds of thousands of distinct CDR3 sequences, 15% to 20% of them present only once. The sample in question was PBMCs from the stem cell graft donor, obtained from the stem cell graft. The receptors come from a human donor who donated a stem cell graft to a child with acute lymphoblastic leukemia.

This clonotype was counted a few times. The gene calls are TRBV29-1 and TRBJ2-7, with D tentatively TRBD1 or TRBD2 (5 bases each). The CDR3 has 13 residues. Trimming left V 6 bases short and J 2 bases short, with 14 bases between. The germline V gene has CDR1 SQVTM and CDR2 ANQGSEA. The CDR3 DNA reads as TGCAGCGTGGACGGGGACGGGACCTACGAGCAGTACTTC. Translation gives CSVDGDGTYEQYF.

The rearrangement joins TRBV7-9 to TRBJ2-7, with 7 bases matching TRBD2. Germline V gene sequence: CDR1 SEHNR, CDR2 FQNEAQ (reference sequence). With 3 bases clipped from V and 6 bases from J, the junction kept 8 bases outside the gene matches. The CDR3 is 14 residues long. The CDR3 sequence is CASSLRREIREQYF. In nucleotides, the CDR3 is TGTGCCAGCAGCTTGAGGCGGGAGATCCGCGAGCAGTACTTC.

The sample holds many counts of this clonotype. The chain uses TRBV29-1 and TRBJ2-2, with TRBD2 matching 7 bases. Germline V gene data show CDR1 as SQVTM and CDR2 as ANQGSEA. J lost 2 bases, V lost 4 bases, and 4 bases had no gene match. This CDR3 spans 14 amino acids. The CDR3 sequence: CSVAGRYNTGELFF. CDR3 DNA: TGCAGCGTTGCCGGGAGGTATAACACCGGGGAGCTGTTTTTT.

The chain joins TRBV18 to TRBJ1-1; the D is unclear. CDR3 size: 16 residues. CDR1 KGHSH and CDR2 LQKENI come from the germline V gene. V gave up 4 bases and J gave up 0 bases, with 15 bases separating them. In DNA, the CDR3 is TGTGCCAGCTCACTAACCAGGAGTGCTCTGAACACTGAAGCTTTCTTT. It translates to CASSLTRSALNTEAFF. The full variable domain, with the rest looked up from reference TRBV18 and TRBJ1-1, is NAGVMQNPRHLVRRRGQEARLRCSPMKGHSHVYWYRQLPEEGLKFMVYLQKENIIDESGMPKERFSAEFPKEGPSILRIQQVVRGDSAAYFCASSLTRSALNTEAFFGQGTRLTVV.

This clonotype was detected only a few times. V usage is TRBV7-9 and J usage is TRBJ1-1; tentatively, D is TRBD1 (5 bases). Per germline, CDR1 SEHNR and CDR2 FQNEAQ (reference sequence). The CDR3 covers 20 residues. Trimming cost V 5 bases and J 5 bases, with 33 bases left between them. CDR3 amino acids: CASSPKGQGRGGEGTTEAFF. The CDR3 DNA reads as TGTGCCAGCAGCCCGAAAGGTCAGGGCAGAGGAGGCGAAGGAACAACTGAAGCTTTCTTT.